This TCR beta chain was sequenced in a study of T cells expressing NK-cell markers. Study-level information: Out of eight donors sequenced, seven tested HCMV-seropositive and the remaining one seronegative.

Points on this clonotype: Its target is unknown.

The CDR3 has 16 residues. Germline CDR1 and CDR2: KGHSH and LQKENI. TCRdb re-called the 5' RACE reads and shows each CDR3 protein once, DNA omitted. This sample's table has hundreds of thousands of distinct CDR3 sequences. Study-level findings and limits: In four donors, dominant clonotypes made up about 25-60.1% of CD3+CD56-NKG2C+ cells.

This TCR derives from a woman aged 18-70 years in good health. The chain uses TRBV18 and TRBJ1-4. The sequenced material came from blood T cells: a sorted CD56 or NKG2C T cell subset, CD4+ or CD8+ T cells, or bulk PBMC T cells (not recorded which). This chain's CDR3 is CASSRQAAGSNEKLFF.